This T cell receptor (beta chain) originates from a study of blood T cell repertoires in COVID-19. Study-level background: Sources were T cells, B-cell-depleted T cells, or PBMCs; the material itself was cDNA or gDNA.

In the source study's methods: Counts of nucleated cells, estimated from reference gene primer amplification, were obtained. TCRdb keeps only in-frame clones here, not all; method: immunoSEQ multiplex PCR. V, J and clone size were drawn from that table, and D and trimming were deduced from the DNA. The sample consists of 20,000 to 25,000 clones, roughly 85% of them appearing once. After removal of 3 bases from V and 3 bases from J, the junction contained 10 bases not matched to a gene. The V gene's germline CDR1 is DFQATT and CDR2 SNEGSKA (reference sequence). This CDR3 region has 15 residues. The receptor comes from a human donor with active COVID-19. The donor label of this sample is uncertain. This chain connects TRBV20-1 to TRBJ1-2; TRBD1 aligns across 7 bases. Material for sequencing was peripheral blood. CDR3 in DNA: TGCAGTGCTAGTGCCACAGGGGAGGAGTACTATGGCTACACCTTC. This translates into CSASATGEEYYGYTF.